Detailed here is one TCR beta chain. The antigen is undetermined. The data were taken from a study of T-cell memory formation after mild COVID-19. General study results and limits: Contracting clones, day 15 to 85, had balanced CD4/CD8, and later expanders favored CD4+. Among CD4+ contracting clones, most were CM and EM, and CD8+ ones EMRA. Some SARS-CoV-2-responding clones were already detected in memory before infection.

MiXCR, applied by TCRdb to the 5' RACE reads, yields one record per CDR3 protein. This table has about 110,000 distinct CDR3 sequences, around 12% appearing once. Germline assignment: CDR1 LGHNA and CDR2 YSLEER. Losses at the gene ends were 1 base for V and 9 bases for J; bases not matched to a gene: 6. This CDR3 has 15 amino acids. Source material: PBMCs or a T cell subset sorted from them (not recorded which). The sequence came from an adult woman who had mild COVID-19 (a few samples of this study predate the infection). Cell type and time point are not known. The chain uses TRBV4-3 and TRBJ2-1; 10 nucleotides align to TRBD2. CDR3 in amino acids: CASSQAGTSVLEQFF. In DNA, the CDR3 is TGCGCCAGCAGCCAAGCGGGGACTAGCGTTCTTGAGCAGTTCTTC.